This TCR beta chain was identified in a study of cytomegalovirus exposure and HLA in healthy donors. Points from the study as a whole: TCR beta sequences numbering 16,951 were associated with HLA alleles at 0.05 false discovery rate in a later analysis.

This clone was seen only a few times. The antigen remains undetermined. Germline CDR1 and CDR2: SGHTA and FQGNSA. V was clipped by 3 bases and J by 0 bases; unmatched bases: 8. The CDR3 sequence is 17 residues long. In the PCR, 60 Vbeta and 13 Jbeta primers were used. Assay used: immunoSEQ multiplex PCR; TCRdb lists only in-frame clones, some missing. The profile shows roughly 160,000 clones, 87% of them singletons. The clonotype comes from a woman aged 25 to 39 in good health and CMV-seronegative. The chain has TRBV7-2 and TRBJ1-5; 7 bases match TRBD1. Sequencing input: PBMCs. DNA of the CDR3: TGTGCCAGCAGCTTTCGACAGGGAGCGAATAGCAATCAGCCCCAGCATTTT. The encoded protein is CASSFRQGANSNQPQHF.